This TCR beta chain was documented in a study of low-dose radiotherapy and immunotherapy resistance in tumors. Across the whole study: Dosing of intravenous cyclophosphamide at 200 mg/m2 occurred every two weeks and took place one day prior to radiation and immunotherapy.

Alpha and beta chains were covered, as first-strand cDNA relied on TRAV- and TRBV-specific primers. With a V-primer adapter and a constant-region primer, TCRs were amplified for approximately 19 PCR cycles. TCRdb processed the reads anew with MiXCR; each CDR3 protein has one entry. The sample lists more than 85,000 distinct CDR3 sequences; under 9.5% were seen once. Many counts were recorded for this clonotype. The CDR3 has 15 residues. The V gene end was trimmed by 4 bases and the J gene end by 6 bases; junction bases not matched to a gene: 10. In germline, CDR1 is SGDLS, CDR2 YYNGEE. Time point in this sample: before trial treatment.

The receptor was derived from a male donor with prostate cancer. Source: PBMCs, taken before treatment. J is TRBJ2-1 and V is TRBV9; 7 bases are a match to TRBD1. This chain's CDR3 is CASSSGQEILNEQFF. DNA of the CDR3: TGTGCCAGCAGCTCCGGACAGGAGATCCTCAATGAGCAGTTCTTC.